The 18 T cell receptor beta chains below come from one sample, sequenced in a study of blood T cell repertoires in COVID-19. The data were produced by immunoSEQ multiplex PCR, yet TCRdb's version contains in-frame clones alone and is incomplete. The repertoire holds 250,000 to 400,000 clones, with 80% to 90% as singletons. Input material: PBMCs or T cells enriched from blood (not recorded which). The source of these receptors is a woman aged 25-40 years who had recovered from COVID-19.

The chain uses TRBV4-3 and TRBJ2-4; 7 nucleotides match TRBD1. Trimming took 2 bases from V and 8 from J; bases not matched to a gene: 6. CDR1 and CDR2 from the germline V gene are LGHNA and YSLEER. The CDR3 has 14 residues. The CDR3 sequence is CASSQFAQGYIQYF. CDR3 coding DNA: TGCGCCAGCAGCCAATTCGCACAGGGGTACATTCAGTACTTC.

The V gene is TRBV3-1 (or the pseudogene TRBV3-2), the J gene TRBJ1-6; D may be TRBD1 (5 bases). Germline V lookup: CDR1 LGHDT, CDR2 YNNKEL (reference sequence). The CDR3 has 17 amino acids. Trimming stripped 0 bases from V and 8 bases from J, with 17 bases between. CDR3 in DNA: TGTGCCAGCAGCCAAGATCGGGCGTGGGGCGCCGATTCACCCCTCCACTTT. It specifies CASSQDRAWGADSPLHF.

V usage is TRBV30 and J usage is TRBJ1-2; D gene unclear. The CDR3 is made up of 15 amino acids. V lost 1 base and J lost 2, with 14 bases in between. Germline-derived CDR1 and CDR2 are GTSNPN and SVGIG (reference sequence). CDR3 amino acids: CAWSARRFLNYGYTF. The CDR3 DNA reads TGTGCCTGGAGTGCCCGCAGATTCCTCAACTATGGCTACACCTTC.

This chain uses TRBV6-2 or TRBV6-3 with TRBJ1-2; 9 bases map to TRBD1. V lost 5 bases to trimming and J lost 7 bases; unmatched junction nucleotides: 5. There are 13 residues in the CDR3. Germline CDR1 is MNHEY and CDR2 is SVGEGT. The DNA for the CDR3 is TGTGCCAGCAGTCGGGACAGGGAGGCTGGCTACACCTTC. This sequence encodes CASSRDREAGYTF.

The chain couples TRBV29-1 to TRBJ1-5; TRBD1 matches at 7 bases. Germline V gene lookup returns CDR1 SQVTM and CDR2 ANQGSEA. The CDR3 has 14 residues. V lost 5 bases to trimming and J lost 7 bases; unmatched junction nucleotides: 11. This CDR3 reads CSVSGGQGEQPQHF. The CDR3 DNA is TGCAGCGTTTCTGGAGGGCAGGGGGAACAGCCCCAGCATTTT.

The chain recombines TRBV19 with TRBJ2-5, with 9 bases fitting TRBD2. The CDR3 is 16 residues long. Trimming cost V 5 bases and J 2 bases; bases outside gene matches: 9. Per the germline V gene, CDR1 is LNHDA and CDR2 is SQIVND (reference sequence). The CDR3 coding sequence is TGTGCCAGTAGTCCCGCGGGGGGGACTAGTCAAGAGACCCAGTACTTC. Protein: CASSPAGGTSQETQYF.

The CDR3 DNA reads as TGTGCCAGCAGCTTTGGGGTGAGGGATGGCTACACCTTC. This translates into CASSFGVRDGYTF. The V call is TRBV7-9, the J call TRBJ1-2; D unclear. The CDR3 has 13 amino acids. V lost 3 bases and J 6 bases, leaving 11 bases between the germline ends. From germline, CDR1 is SEHNR and CDR2 FQNEAQ (reference sequence).

V and J are TRBV6-5 and TRBJ1-2; D call uncertain. Germline CDR1 MNHEY, CDR2 SVGAGI. The CDR3 has 13 residues. Trimming pared 4 bases from V and 2 bases from J, leaving 8 bases between. CDR3 nucleotide sequence: TGTGCCAGCAGTTCCGGTCTAAACTATGGCTACACCTTC. It is translated as CASSSGLNYGYTF.

This chain connects TRBV24-1 to TRBJ1-4; TRBD1 matches 7 bases. The germline gives CDR1 KGHDR, CDR2 SFDVKD. The length of the CDR3 is 15 residues. The trim removed 3 bases at V and 0 bases at J, leaving 0 bases unmatched. CDR3 protein: CATSDGTATNEKLFF. The CDR3 DNA is TGTGCCACCAGTGATGGGACAGCAACTAATGAAAAACTGTTTTTT.

The chain couples TRBV3-1 (or the pseudogene TRBV3-2) to TRBJ1-2; D perhaps matches TRBD1 (5 bases). V dropped 3 bases and J dropped 6 bases, with 17 bases sitting between them. Germline CDR1 LGHDT, CDR2 YNNKEL (reference sequence). This CDR3 region has 15 residues. The chain's CDR3 is CASSHWEPGLDGYTF. DNA for the CDR3: TGTGCCAGCAGCCACTGGGAACCAGGGTTAGATGGCTACACCTTC.

This chain joins TRBV7-9 and TRBJ1-1; possibly TRBD1 for D (6 bases). Germline CDR1 reads SEHNR; CDR2 reads FQNEAQ (reference sequence). There are 12 residues in the CDR3. The V gene lost 5 bases and the J gene lost 3 bases, with 7 bases spanning the gap. The CDR3 DNA reads as TGTGCCAGCAGCGCAGGGGACACTGAAGCTTTCTTT. The encoded protein is CASSAGDTEAFF.

This clone was detected a few times. The chain recombines TRBV5-1 with TRBJ2-1, with a possible D match to TRBD2 (7 bases). The CDR3 length is 17 residues. Germline lookup yields CDR1 SGHRS and CDR2 YFSETQ. Trimming removed 1 base from V and 4 bases from J, with 18 bases in between. CDR3: CASSLNRAGDIYNEQFF. As DNA, the CDR3 is TGCGCCAGCAGCTTGAATCGGGCGGGGGACATATACAATGAGCAGTTCTTC.

This clone was counted once. This chain links TRBV4-3 with TRBJ1-2; no firm D call. Germline V gives CDR1 LGHNA, CDR2 YSLEER. The V end was cut by 0 bases, the J end by 4 bases, with 15 bases between. The CDR3 contains 16 residues. The CDR3 DNA follows: TGCGCCAGCAGCCAAGATACAGCGGCGGCGCTCTATGGCTACACCTTC. Protein product: CASSQDTAAALYGYTF.

This clone was counted between two and nine times. This chain uses TRBV11-2 with TRBJ1-5, with a tentative D call TRBD1 (5 bases). The germline V gene encodes CDR1 SGHAT and CDR2 FQNNGV. The CDR3 is 16 residues long. The V end lost 5 bases, the J end lost 4 bases, and 18 bases lay between the germline ends. This CDR3 reads CASSIGGQGLNQPQHF. For the CDR3, the DNA is TGTGCCAGCAGCATTGGTGGGCAGGGCCTAAATCAGCCCCAGCATTTT.

The chain joins TRBV5-1 to TRBJ1-1, with D maybe TRBD1 (5 bases). CDR1 and CDR2 from the germline V gene are SGHRS and YFSETQ. The CDR3 runs 15 residues. V was clipped by 0 bases and J by 0 bases, with 9 bases between them. CDR3 bases: TGCGCCAGCAGCTTGGATGGACAAATGAACACTGAAGCTTTCTTT. This sequence encodes CASSLDGQMNTEAFF.

The chain joins TRBV6-5 to TRBJ1-2, with TRBD1 matching 8 bases. Germline trimming cut 6 bases from V and 1 base from J; bases unmatched to any gene: 4. The length of the CDR3 is 14 residues. Per germline, CDR1 MNHEY and CDR2 SVGAGI. The CDR3 sequence is CASRDRAFNYGYTF. The CDR3 DNA is TGTGCCAGCAGGGACAGGGCTTTTAACTATGGCTACACCTTC.

The J gene is TRBJ1-3, the V gene TRBV7-9; D is perhaps TRBD1 (5 bases). Germline V lookup: CDR1 SEHNR, CDR2 FQNEAQ (reference sequence). The CDR3 has 16 residues. Trimming stripped 1 base from V and 0 bases from J, with 10 bases between. CDR3 residues: CASSLERGLSGNTIYF. CDR3 sequence (DNA): TGTGCCAGCAGCTTAGAAAGGGGCCTCTCTGGAAACACCATATATTTT. Combining the CDR3 with reference TRBV7-9 and TRBJ1-3 gives the whole variable domain DTGVSQNPRHKITKRGQNVTFRCDPISEHNRLYWYRQTLGQGPEFLTYFQNEAQLEKSRLLSDRFSAERPKGSFSTLEIQRTEQGDSAMYLCASSLERGLSGNTIYFGEGSWLTVV.

V usage is TRBV5-4 and J usage is TRBJ1-4; no definite D call. Trimming removed 0 bases at V and 0 bases at J, with 6 bases between. The CDR3 spans 15 residues. Germline CDR1 is SGHNT and CDR2 is YYREEE (reference sequence). In nucleotides, the CDR3 is TGTGCCAGCAGCTTGGCGGGAACAACTAATGAAAAACTGTTTTTT. Amino acid sequence: CASSLAGTTNEKLFF.